The present T cell receptor beta chain was sequenced within a study of blood T cell repertoires in COVID-19. Overall study context: The United States, Italy and Spain were the sources of the acute and convalescent COVID-19 samples. T cells, B-cell-depleted T cells, or PBMCs provided the cDNA or gDNA that served as material.

The authors' processing: The assay estimated nucleated cells by amplifying reference gene primers. Here immunoSEQ multiplex PCR was the method, and the copy in TCRdb shows in-frame clones only, minus some. V, J and clone size are those of that table, while D and trimming were read from the DNA. The data contain approximately 180,000 clones, 80% to 95% of them singletons. This receptor was obtained from a man aged 50 or older with acute or convalescent COVID-19. Sequenced sample: peripheral blood.

The CDR3 region has the DNA TGCAGTGGGACTAGCGGCCAAGAGACCCAGTACTTC. Translation gives CSGTSGQETQYF. The rearrangement links TRBV29-1 to TRBJ2-5; 11 nucleotides line up with TRBD2. The CDR3 is made up of 12 amino acids. Germline assignment: CDR1 SQVTM and CDR2 ANQGSEA.